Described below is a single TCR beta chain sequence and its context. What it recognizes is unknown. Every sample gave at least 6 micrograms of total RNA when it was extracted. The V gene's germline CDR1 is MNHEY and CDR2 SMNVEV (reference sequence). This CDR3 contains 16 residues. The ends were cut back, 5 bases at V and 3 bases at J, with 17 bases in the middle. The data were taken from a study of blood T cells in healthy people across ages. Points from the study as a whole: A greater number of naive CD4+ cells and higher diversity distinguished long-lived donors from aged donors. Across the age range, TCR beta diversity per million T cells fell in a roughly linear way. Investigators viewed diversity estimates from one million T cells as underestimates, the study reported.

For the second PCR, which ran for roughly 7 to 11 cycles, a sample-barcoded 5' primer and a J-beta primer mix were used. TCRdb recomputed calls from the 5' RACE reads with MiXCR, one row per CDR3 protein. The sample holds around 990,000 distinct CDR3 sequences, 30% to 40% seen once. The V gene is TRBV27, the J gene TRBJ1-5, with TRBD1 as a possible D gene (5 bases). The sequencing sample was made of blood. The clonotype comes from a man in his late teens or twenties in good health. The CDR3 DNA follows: TGTGCCAGCAGTCCGGTTGGGGGAGAGCCCAATCAGCCCCAGCATTTT. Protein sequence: CASSPVGGEPNQPQHF.